This TCR beta chain was sequenced in a study of OX40 agonist ivuxolimab in advanced cancers. About the study: Partial responses were observed in three patients, of whom one had hepatocellular carcinoma and two had cutaneous melanoma.

This table comes from immunoSEQ multiplex PCR, and its TCRdb copy is limited to in-frame clones, with some not included. The data show about 44,000 clones, with around 86% seen just once and over 0.35% held by the top ten. Material: CD4+ or CD8+ T cells sorted from blood, obtained in a trial of the OX40 agonist ivuxolimab. The sequence was collected from an adult with an advanced solid tumor such as melanoma, head and neck, liver or kidney cancer.

This chain's CDR3 is CASSWGYYGGRNTEAFF. In DNA, the CDR3 is TGTGCCAGCAGCTGGGGCTATTATGGGGGACGGAACACTGAAGCTTTCTTT. This sequence joins TRBV7-9 and TRBJ1-1, with a possible D match to TRBD1 (5 bases). CDR1 SEHNR and CDR2 FQNEAQ come from the germline V gene (reference sequence). V shed 4 bases and J shed 1 base, with 19 bases lying between them. CDR3 length equals 17 residues.